This TCR beta chain was sequenced for a study of T-cell memory formation after mild COVID-19. Study-level results: Mainly in CM and EM were contracting CD4+ clones; CD8+ were in EMRA. Pre-infection memory carried some responding clones, suggesting that cross-reactive memory joined.

The V gene's germline CDR1 is SGHRS and CDR2 YFSETQ. V was cut by 0 bases and J by 5 bases, with 11 bases left in between. The length of the CDR3 is 14 residues. About this clonotype: Its antigen is not identified.

Each CDR3 protein gets one entry after TCRdb re-called the 5' RACE reads with MiXCR. The sample comprises 250,000 to 350,000 distinct CDR3 sequences, roughly 19% of which are singletons, and roughly 21% rests with the top ten. Input material: PBMCs or a T cell subset sorted from them (not recorded which). This clonotype was sampled from a young man who had mild COVID-19 (a few samples of this study predate the infection). Cell type and time point are not known. The V and J genes are TRBV5-1 and TRBJ2-5; TRBD1 might be the D (5 bases). In DNA form, the CDR3 reads TGCGCCAGCAGCTTGGAGGGGTGGATGGAGACCCAGTACTTC. Protein: CASSLEGWMETQYF.